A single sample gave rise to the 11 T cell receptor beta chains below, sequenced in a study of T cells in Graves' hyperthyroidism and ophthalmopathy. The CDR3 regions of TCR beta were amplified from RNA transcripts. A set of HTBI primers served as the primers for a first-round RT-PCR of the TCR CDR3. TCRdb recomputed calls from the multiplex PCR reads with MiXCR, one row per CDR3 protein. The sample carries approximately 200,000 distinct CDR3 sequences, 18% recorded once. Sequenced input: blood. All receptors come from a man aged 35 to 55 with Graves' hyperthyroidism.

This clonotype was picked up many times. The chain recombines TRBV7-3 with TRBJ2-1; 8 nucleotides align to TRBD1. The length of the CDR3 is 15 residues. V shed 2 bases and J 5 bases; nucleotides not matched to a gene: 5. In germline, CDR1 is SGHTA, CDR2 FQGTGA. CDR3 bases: TGTGCCAGCAGCTTACTGCGACAGGGGAACAATGAGCAGTTCTTC. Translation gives CASSLLRQGNNEQFF.

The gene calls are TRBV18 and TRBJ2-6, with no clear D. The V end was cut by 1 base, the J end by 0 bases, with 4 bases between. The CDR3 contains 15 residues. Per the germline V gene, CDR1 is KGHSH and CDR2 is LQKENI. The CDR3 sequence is CASSPLISGANVLTF. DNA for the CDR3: TGTGCCAGCTCACCACTTATCTCTGGGGCCAACGTCCTGACTTTC. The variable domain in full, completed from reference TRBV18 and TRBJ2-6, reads NAGVMQNPRHLVRRRGQEARLRCSPMKGHSHVYWYRQLPEEGLKFMVYLQKENIIDESGMPKERFSAEFPKEGPSILRIQQVVRGDSAAYFCASSPLISGANVLTFGAGSRLTVL.

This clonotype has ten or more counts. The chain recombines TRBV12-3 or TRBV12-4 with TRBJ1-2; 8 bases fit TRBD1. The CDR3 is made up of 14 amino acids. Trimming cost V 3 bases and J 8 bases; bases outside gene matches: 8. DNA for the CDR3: TGTGCCAGCAGTTTGGGTAACAGGGGGACCGGCTACACCTTC. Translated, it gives CASSLGNRGTGYTF.

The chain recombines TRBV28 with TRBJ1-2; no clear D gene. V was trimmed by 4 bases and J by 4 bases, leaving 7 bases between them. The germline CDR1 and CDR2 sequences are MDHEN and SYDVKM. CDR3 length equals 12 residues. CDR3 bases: TGTGCCAGCAGTTCTGAGATCTATGGCTACACCTTC. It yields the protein CASSSEIYGYTF.

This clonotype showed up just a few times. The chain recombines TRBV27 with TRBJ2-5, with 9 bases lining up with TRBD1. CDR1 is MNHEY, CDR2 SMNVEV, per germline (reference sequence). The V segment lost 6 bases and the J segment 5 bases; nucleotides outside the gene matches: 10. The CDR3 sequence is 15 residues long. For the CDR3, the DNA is TGTGCCAGCAGCTTACGGGACAGGGCTTTGGAGACCCAGTACTTC. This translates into CASSLRDRALETQYF.

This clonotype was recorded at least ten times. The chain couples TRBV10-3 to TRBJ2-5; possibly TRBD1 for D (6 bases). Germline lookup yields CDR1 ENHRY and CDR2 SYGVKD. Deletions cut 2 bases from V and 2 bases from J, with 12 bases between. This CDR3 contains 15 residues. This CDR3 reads CAISEGVTGQETQYF. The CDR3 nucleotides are TGTGCCATCAGTGAGGGGGTTACAGGGCAAGAGACCCAGTACTTC.

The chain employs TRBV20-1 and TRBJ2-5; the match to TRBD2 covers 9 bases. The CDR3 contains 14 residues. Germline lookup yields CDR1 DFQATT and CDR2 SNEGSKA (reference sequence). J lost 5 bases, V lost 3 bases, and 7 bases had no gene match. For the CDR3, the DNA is TGCAGTGCTAGGAAAGCGGGGGGCAGGGAGACCCAGTACTTC. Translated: CSARKAGGRETQYF.

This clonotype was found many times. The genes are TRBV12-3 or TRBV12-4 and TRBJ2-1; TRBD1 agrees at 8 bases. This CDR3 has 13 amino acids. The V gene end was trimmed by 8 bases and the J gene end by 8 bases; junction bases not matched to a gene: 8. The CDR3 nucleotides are TGTGCCAGCGGGTCACAGGGGGAGGATGAGCAGTTCTTC. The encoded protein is CASGSQGEDEQFF.

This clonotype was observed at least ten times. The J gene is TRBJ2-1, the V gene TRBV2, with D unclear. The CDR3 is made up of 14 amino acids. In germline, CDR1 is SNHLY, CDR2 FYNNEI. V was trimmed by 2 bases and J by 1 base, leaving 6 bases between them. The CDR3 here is CASSESRSYNEQFF. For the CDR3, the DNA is TGTGCCAGCAGTGAAAGCAGGTCCTACAATGAGCAGTTCTTC.

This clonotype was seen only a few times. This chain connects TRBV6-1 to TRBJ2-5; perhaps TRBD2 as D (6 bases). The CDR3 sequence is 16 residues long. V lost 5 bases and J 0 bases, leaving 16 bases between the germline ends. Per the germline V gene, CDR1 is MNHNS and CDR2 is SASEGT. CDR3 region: CASSTRWGEYQETQYF. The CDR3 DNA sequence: TGTGCCAGCAGTACCCGTTGGGGGGAGTACCAAGAGACCCAGTACTTC.

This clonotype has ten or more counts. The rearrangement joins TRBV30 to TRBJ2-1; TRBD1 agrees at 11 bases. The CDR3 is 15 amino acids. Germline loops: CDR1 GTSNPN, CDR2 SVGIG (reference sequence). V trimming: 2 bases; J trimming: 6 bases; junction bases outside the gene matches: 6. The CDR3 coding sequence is TGTGCCTGGAGTAGGGGACAGGGGGTTATCAATGAGCAGTTCTTC. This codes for CAWSRGQGVINEQFF. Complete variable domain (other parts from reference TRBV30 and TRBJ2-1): SQTIHQWPATLVQPVGSPLSLECTVEGTSNPNLYWYRQAAGRGLQLLFYSVGIGQISSEVPQNLSASRPQDRQFILSSKKLLLSDSGFYLCAWSRGQGVINEQFFGPGTRLTVL.